The present T cell receptor (beta chain) was sequenced within a study of cytomegalovirus exposure and HLA in healthy donors. V was pared by 0 bases and J by 4 bases, with 10 bases between. Germline V gene data show CDR1 as MNHEY and CDR2 as SVGAGI. The length of the CDR3 is 15 residues. This clone occurred a few times. 13 Jbeta primers and 60 Vbeta primers were used for the PCR. Repertoires were generated with immunoSEQ multiplex PCR, while TCRdb's copy carries only in-frame clones and drops some. The table records approximately 150,000 clones, approximately 71% of them present only once. The chain joins TRBV6-5 to TRBJ1-3; D not resolved. Sequenced input: PBMCs. This clonotype was sampled from a woman aged 18-29 years in good health and CMV-seropositive. The CDR3: CASSYSTRLGNTIYF. The DNA for the CDR3 is TGTGCCAGCAGTTACTCGACCAGGTTAGGAAACACCATATATTTT.